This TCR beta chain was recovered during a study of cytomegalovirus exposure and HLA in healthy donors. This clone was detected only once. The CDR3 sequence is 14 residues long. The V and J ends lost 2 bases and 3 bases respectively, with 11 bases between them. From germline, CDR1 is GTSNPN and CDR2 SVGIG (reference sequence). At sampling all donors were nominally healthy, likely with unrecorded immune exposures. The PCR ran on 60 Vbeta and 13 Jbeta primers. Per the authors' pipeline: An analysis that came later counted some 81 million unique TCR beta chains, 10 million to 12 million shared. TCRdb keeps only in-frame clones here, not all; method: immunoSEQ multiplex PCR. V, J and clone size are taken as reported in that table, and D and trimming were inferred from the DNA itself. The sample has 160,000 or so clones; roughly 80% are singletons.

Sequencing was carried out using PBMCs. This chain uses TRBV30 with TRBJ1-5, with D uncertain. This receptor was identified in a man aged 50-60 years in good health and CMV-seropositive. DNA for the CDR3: TGTGCCTGGAGTCGGCAGGTCCACAATCAGCCCCAGCATTTT. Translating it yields CAWSRQVHNQPQHF.